A single sample is the source of the 8 T cell receptor beta chains below, sequenced in a study of blood T cell repertoires in COVID-19. The protocol was immunoSEQ multiplex PCR, while the TCRdb copy is restricted to in-frame clones and leaves out a portion. The table includes 150,000 to 200,000 clones, around nine tenths detected once. The sequencing input was peripheral blood. The receptor set was obtained from a man aged 70-80 years with acute or convalescent COVID-19.

In this sample, this clone turned up a few times. The chain has TRBV6-5 and TRBJ1-1, with D unclear. The V and J ends lost 8 bases and 3 bases respectively, with 16 bases between them. The germline V gene has CDR1 MNHEY and CDR2 SVGAGI. The CDR3 contains 14 residues. The CDR3 nucleotides are TGTGCCAGCGGGAGATGGCGGTCAGACACTGAAGCTTTCTTT. Its protein product is CASGRWRSDTEAFF.

The chain is built from TRBV5-6 and TRBJ1-5; 7 bases are shared with TRBD1. The germline CDR1 and CDR2 sequences are SGHDT and YYEEEE. Unmatched junction bases numbered 5, after V lost 4 bases and J lost 7 bases. The CDR3 totals 13 residues. The CDR3 protein is CASSRDRDQPQHF. The CDR3 DNA is TGTGCCAGCAGCCGAGACAGGGACCAGCCCCAGCATTTT.

The chain carries TRBV9 and TRBJ2-1; 10 nucleotides align to TRBD2. The CDR3 runs 12 residues. In germline, CDR1 is SGDLS, CDR2 YYNGEE. V lost 3 bases to trimming and J lost 9 bases; unmatched junction nucleotides: 0. CDR3 coding DNA: TGTGCCAGCAGCGAGCGGGAGGGTGAGCAGTTCTTC. Protein sequence: CASSEREGEQFF.

This chain links TRBV11-2 with TRBJ2-2, with D perhaps matching TRBD2 (6 bases). The CDR3 contains 14 residues. Trimming took 6 bases from V and 2 from J, leaving 10 bases between them. The germline gives CDR1 SGHAT, CDR2 FQNNGV. CDR3: CASRRDFNTGELFF. CDR3 nucleotides: TGTGCCAGCAGGCGGGACTTCAACACCGGGGAGCTGTTTTTT. The whole variable domain, remainder taken from reference TRBV11-2 and TRBJ2-2, is EAGVAQSPRYKIIEKRQSVAFWCNPISGHATLYWYQQILGQGPKLLIQFQNNGVVDDSQLPKDRFSAERLKGVDSTLKIQPAKLEDSAVYLCASRRDFNTGELFFGEGSRLTVL.

J is TRBJ2-2 and V is TRBV15, with D maybe TRBD2 (5 bases). The CDR3 length is 12 residues. Germline V gives CDR1 LNHNV, CDR2 YYDKDF (reference sequence). V lost 2 bases, J lost 7 bases, and 5 bases lay in between. The CDR3, as DNA: TGTGCCACCAGCAGACGGGGCGGGGAGCTGTTTTTT. This sequence encodes CATSRRGGELFF.

The gene calls are TRBV7-8 and TRBJ1-5; 7 bases are shared with TRBD1. CDR3 length: 13 residues. Germline V gives CDR1 SGHVS, CDR2 FQNEAQ. V shed 3 bases and J 5 bases; nucleotides not matched to a gene: 1. In DNA form, the CDR3 reads TGTGCCAGCAGCTTCCAGGGGGATCAGCCCCAGCATTTT. Its translation is CASSFQGDQPQHF.

The gene calls are TRBV6-6 and TRBJ1-2; no clear D gene. Germline V gives CDR1 MNHNY, CDR2 SVGAGI (reference sequence). CDR3 length equals 14 residues. V shed 5 bases and J shed 0 bases, with 10 bases lying between them. CDR3 coding DNA: TGTGCCAGCAGTACCTTCGGGGCTAACTATGGCTACACCTTC. It is translated as CASSTFGANYGYTF.

The CDR3 loop reads CASDIRDRLDGYTF. Here the CDR3 DNA reads TGTGCCAGTGATATTAGGGACAGGCTTGATGGCTACACCTTC. The chain employs TRBV19 and TRBJ1-2; 8 positions agree with TRBD1. The CDR3 runs 14 residues. Unmatched junction bases numbered 11, after V lost 8 bases and J lost 6 bases. CDR1 is LNHDA, CDR2 SQIVND, per germline (reference sequence).